These T cell receptor beta chains were read from a single sample in a study of blood T cell repertoires in COVID-19. Profiling relied on immunoSEQ multiplex PCR, and the TCRdb table lists in-frame clones only, not all of them. Of hundreds of thousands of clones in the sample, around 84% were seen once. Sequenced: peripheral blood. The receptors were sampled from a woman older than 75 with active or convalescent COVID-19. Each CDR3 is given with its conserved first and last residue. Each record gives: clone size, CDR3 length, V gene, D gene, J gene, CDR3 protein, CDR3 DNA. D genes are given only for firm matches. Clone sizes are given selectively: once, few, many, or a class where the clone is expanded.

.	15	TRBV7-2	TRBD1	TRBJ1-5	CASSSRQGRNQPQHF	TGTGCCAGCAGCTCCCGACAGGGCCGCAATCAGCCCCAGCATTTT
.	15	TRBV19	TRBD2	TRBJ2-2	CASSMLAANTGELFF	TGTGCCAGTAGTATGCTAGCGGCGAACACCGGGGAGCTGTTTTTT
.	14	TRBV19	.	TRBJ1-2	CASMESGKNWGYTF	TGTGCCAGTATGGAGTCAGGGAAAAATTGGGGCTACACCTTC
.	14	TRBV18	.	TRBJ1-5	CASSRSGGNQPQHF	TGTGCCAGCTCACGGTCAGGGGGCAATCAGCCCCAGCATTTT
few	17	TRBV4-3	TRBD2	TRBJ2-3	CASSLSERGGWTDTQYF	TGCGCCAGCAGCCTTTCGGAGCGGGGGGGCTGGACAGATACGCAGTATTTT
.	15	TRBV5-1	TRBD2	TRBJ2-1	CASSRTSGSYNEQFF	TGCGCCAGCAGCCGGACTAGCGGATCCTACAATGAGCAGTTCTTC
.	14	TRBV7-2	TRBD2	TRBJ2-1	CASSLGGRGDEQFF	TGTGCCAGCAGCTTAGGCGGGAGGGGGGATGAGCAGTTCTTC
.	11	TRBV3-1/TRBV3-2	.	TRBJ2-1	CASSLVNEQFF	TGTGCCAGCAGCCTCGTCAATGAGCAGTTCTTC
.	15	TRBV5-1	TRBD1	TRBJ1-6	CASSLGAGGRSPLHF	TGCGCCAGCAGCTTGGGTGCAGGGGGAAGATCACCCCTCCACTTT
once	16	TRBV27	.	TRBJ1-2	CASSLKPDLWVYGYTF	TGTGCCAGCAGTTTGAAGCCCGACTTGTGGGTCTATGGCTACACCTTC
once	15	TRBV6-2/TRBV6-3	.	TRBJ1-3	CASSYTGPSGNTIYF	TGTGCCAGCAGTTACACAGGACCCTCTGGAAACACCATATATTTT
.	15	TRBV25-1	TRBD1	TRBJ2-7	CASSSNRGRGVEQYF	TGTGCCAGCAGCTCGAACAGGGGGCGAGGGGTCGAGCAGTACTTC
few	14	TRBV15	.	TRBJ1-5	CATSRDAGGRPQHF	TGTGCCACCAGCAGAGATGCGGGGGGGCGGCCCCAGCATTTT
.	14	TRBV7-9	TRBD2	TRBJ2-3	CASSLELAGDTQYF	TGTGCCAGCAGCTTAGAGTTAGCGGGTGATACGCAGTATTTT
.	14	TRBV7-2	TRBD2	TRBJ2-7	CASSLTSGSYEQYF	TGTGCCAGCAGCTTAACTAGCGGGTCCTACGAGCAGTACTTC
.	17	TRBV5-1	TRBD2	TRBJ2-5	CASMTRTSGARVGTQYF	TGCGCCAGCATGACCAGGACTAGCGGCGCGCGGGTAGGGACCCAGTACTTC
.	17	TRBV28	TRBD2	TRBJ2-3	CASLLGVAGGSTDTQYF	TGTGCCAGCCTACTGGGGGTAGCGGGCGGAAGCACAGATACGCAGTATTTT
.	14	TRBV7-2	.	TRBJ2-7	CASSLNRGGYEQYF	TGTGCCAGCAGCTTAAACAGGGGGGGCTACGAGCAGTACTTC
.	15	TRBV2	TRBD1	TRBJ2-1	CASRLTGGSYNEQFF	TGTGCCAGCAGGTTGACAGGGGGTTCCTACAATGAGCAGTTCTTC
.	13	TRBV6-5	.	TRBJ2-7	CASSYTVNGEQYF	TGTGCCAGCAGTTATACGGTGAATGGCGAGCAGTACTTC
once	12	TRBV30	.	TRBJ1-1	CAWSPFPGEAFF	TGTGCCTGGAGCCCCTTTCCGGGTGAAGCTTTCTTT
.	15	TRBV7-2	.	TRBJ1-2	CASSLTAGARNGYTF	TGTGCCAGCAGCTTAACGGCGGGGGCGAGAAATGGCTACACCTTC
few	14	TRBV4-1	.	TRBJ1-5	CASSQVGSNQPQHF	TGCGCCAGCAGCCAAGTCGGGAGCAATCAGCCCCAGCATTTT
.	16	TRBV6-2/TRBV6-3	.	TRBJ2-4	CASSSPQKGTKNIQYF	TGTGCCAGCAGTTCGCCTCAAAAGGGGACCAAAAACATTCAGTACTTC
.	13	TRBV3-1/TRBV3-2	.	TRBJ2-5	CASSPTGQETQYF	TGTGCCAGCAGCCCGACAGGACAAGAGACCCAGTACTTC
.	21	TRBV29-1	TRBD2	TRBJ2-1	CSVAGGAWGTSGRGSYNEQFF	TGCAGCGTTGCCGGGGGCGCTTGGGGGACTAGCGGCCGGGGGTCCTACAATGAGCAGTTCTTC
.	15	TRBV7-6	TRBD1	TRBJ1-2	CASSLAGTDLGGYTF	TGTGCCAGCAGCTTAGCGGGGACAGATCTTGGGGGCTACACCTTC
.	14	TRBV2	TRBD1	TRBJ2-7	CASSKTGLTYEQYF	TGTGCCAGCAGTAAGACAGGGTTGACTTACGAGCAGTACTTC
.	15	TRBV7-9	.	TRBJ2-7	CASSHRGGQPYEQYF	TGTGCCAGCAGTCATAGAGGCGGACAACCCTACGAGCAGTACTTC
.	13	TRBV5-1	.	TRBJ1-2	CASSPEGAGGYTF	TGCGCCAGCAGCCCCGAAGGGGCAGGTGGCTACACCTTC
.	15	TRBV9	TRBD1	TRBJ2-4	CASSVDGTGRDIQYF	TGTGCCAGCAGCGTAGATGGGACAGGGAGGGACATTCAGTACTTC
.	15	TRBV6-1	.	TRBJ1-2	CASSESRGFNYGYTF	TGTGCCAGCAGTGAAAGTCGGGGTTTCAACTATGGCTACACCTTC
.	14	TRBV4-1	.	TRBJ1-4	CASSQGDRLSKLFF	TGCGCCAGCAGCCAAGGCGACAGGCTTTCAAAACTGTTTTTT
.	14	TRBV11-2	.	TRBJ2-2	CASSLGTNTGELFF	TGTGCCAGCAGCTTAGGAACAAACACCGGGGAGCTGTTTTTT
.	15	TRBV5-1	TRBD1	TRBJ1-2	CASSFVGGGASGYTF	TGCGCCAGCAGCTTTGTCGGAGGGGGCGCTTCTGGCTACACCTTC
.	17	TRBV9	TRBD1	TRBJ2-6	CASSEGQGFSGANVLTF	TGTGCCAGCAGCGAAGGACAGGGGTTCTCTGGGGCCAACGTCCTGACTTTC
.	16	TRBV27	TRBD2	TRBJ2-3	CASSPGLAGNTDTQYF	TGTGCCAGCAGCCCGGGACTAGCGGGGAACACAGATACGCAGTATTTT
.	17	TRBV5-1	TRBD2	TRBJ2-3	CASSFGLTSGREDTQYF	TGCGCCAGCAGCTTTGGCCTAACTAGCGGGAGGGAAGATACGCAGTATTTT
.	16	TRBV7-2	TRBD2	TRBJ2-3	CASSSKAGASTDTQYF	TGTGCCAGCAGCTCCAAAGCGGGGGCCTCCACAGATACGCAGTATTTT
.	18	TRBV4-3	TRBD2	TRBJ2-2	CASSQEPSGTSNTGELFF	TGCGCCAGCAGCCAAGAACCCAGCGGGACGTCGAACACCGGGGAGCTGTTTTTT
.	15	TRBV30	TRBD1	TRBJ2-7	CAWSPGTGSPYEQYF	TGTGCCTGGAGTCCCGGGACAGGGTCCCCCTACGAGCAGTACTTC
.	13	TRBV6-5	TRBD2	TRBJ2-7	CASRRGSNYEQYF	TGTGCCAGCCGCCGCGGGAGTAACTACGAGCAGTACTTC
.	13	TRBV5-1	.	TRBJ2-2	CASNTGNTGELFF	TGCGCCAGCAACACAGGGAACACCGGGGAGCTGTTTTTT
.	14	TRBV19	.	TRBJ2-2	CASSKNTPTGELFF	TGTGCCAGTAGTAAGAACACACCGACCGGGGAGCTGTTTTTT
once	16	TRBV7-2	TRBD2	TRBJ2-2	CASSLASGKNTGELFF	TGTGCCAGCAGCTTAGCTAGCGGGAAGAACACCGGGGAGCTGTTTTTT
.	14	TRBV5-1	.	TRBJ1-2	CASSLYPGRQGYTF	TGCGCCAGCAGCTTGTACCCAGGGCGACAGGGCTACACCTTC
.	18	TRBV9	TRBD2	TRBJ2-2	CASSPPWVAGGFTGELFF	TGTGCCAGCAGCCCCCCCTGGGTAGCGGGGGGGTTCACCGGGGAGCTGTTTTTT
.	15	TRBV18	.	TRBJ1-2	CASSPSLGRVEGYTF	TGTGCCAGCTCACCTTCCCTCGGGAGGGTTGAAGGCTACACCTTC
.	13	TRBV5-1	.	TRBJ1-1	CASSSTDTRQAFF	TGCGCCAGCAGCTCCACCGACACCCGCCAAGCTTTCTTT
.	11	TRBV29-1	.	TRBJ2-7	CSTSSGGEQYF	TGCAGCACGAGTTCGGGTGGCGAGCAGTACTTC
.	16	TRBV5-1	TRBD2	TRBJ2-1	CASSLSAGGAYNEQFF	TGCGCCAGCAGCTTGTCCGCGGGGGGAGCCTACAATGAGCAGTTCTTC
once	15	TRBV7-2	.	TRBJ2-3	CASSISGTGTDTQYF	TGTGCCAGCAGCATCTCCGGGACTGGCACAGATACGCAGTATTTT